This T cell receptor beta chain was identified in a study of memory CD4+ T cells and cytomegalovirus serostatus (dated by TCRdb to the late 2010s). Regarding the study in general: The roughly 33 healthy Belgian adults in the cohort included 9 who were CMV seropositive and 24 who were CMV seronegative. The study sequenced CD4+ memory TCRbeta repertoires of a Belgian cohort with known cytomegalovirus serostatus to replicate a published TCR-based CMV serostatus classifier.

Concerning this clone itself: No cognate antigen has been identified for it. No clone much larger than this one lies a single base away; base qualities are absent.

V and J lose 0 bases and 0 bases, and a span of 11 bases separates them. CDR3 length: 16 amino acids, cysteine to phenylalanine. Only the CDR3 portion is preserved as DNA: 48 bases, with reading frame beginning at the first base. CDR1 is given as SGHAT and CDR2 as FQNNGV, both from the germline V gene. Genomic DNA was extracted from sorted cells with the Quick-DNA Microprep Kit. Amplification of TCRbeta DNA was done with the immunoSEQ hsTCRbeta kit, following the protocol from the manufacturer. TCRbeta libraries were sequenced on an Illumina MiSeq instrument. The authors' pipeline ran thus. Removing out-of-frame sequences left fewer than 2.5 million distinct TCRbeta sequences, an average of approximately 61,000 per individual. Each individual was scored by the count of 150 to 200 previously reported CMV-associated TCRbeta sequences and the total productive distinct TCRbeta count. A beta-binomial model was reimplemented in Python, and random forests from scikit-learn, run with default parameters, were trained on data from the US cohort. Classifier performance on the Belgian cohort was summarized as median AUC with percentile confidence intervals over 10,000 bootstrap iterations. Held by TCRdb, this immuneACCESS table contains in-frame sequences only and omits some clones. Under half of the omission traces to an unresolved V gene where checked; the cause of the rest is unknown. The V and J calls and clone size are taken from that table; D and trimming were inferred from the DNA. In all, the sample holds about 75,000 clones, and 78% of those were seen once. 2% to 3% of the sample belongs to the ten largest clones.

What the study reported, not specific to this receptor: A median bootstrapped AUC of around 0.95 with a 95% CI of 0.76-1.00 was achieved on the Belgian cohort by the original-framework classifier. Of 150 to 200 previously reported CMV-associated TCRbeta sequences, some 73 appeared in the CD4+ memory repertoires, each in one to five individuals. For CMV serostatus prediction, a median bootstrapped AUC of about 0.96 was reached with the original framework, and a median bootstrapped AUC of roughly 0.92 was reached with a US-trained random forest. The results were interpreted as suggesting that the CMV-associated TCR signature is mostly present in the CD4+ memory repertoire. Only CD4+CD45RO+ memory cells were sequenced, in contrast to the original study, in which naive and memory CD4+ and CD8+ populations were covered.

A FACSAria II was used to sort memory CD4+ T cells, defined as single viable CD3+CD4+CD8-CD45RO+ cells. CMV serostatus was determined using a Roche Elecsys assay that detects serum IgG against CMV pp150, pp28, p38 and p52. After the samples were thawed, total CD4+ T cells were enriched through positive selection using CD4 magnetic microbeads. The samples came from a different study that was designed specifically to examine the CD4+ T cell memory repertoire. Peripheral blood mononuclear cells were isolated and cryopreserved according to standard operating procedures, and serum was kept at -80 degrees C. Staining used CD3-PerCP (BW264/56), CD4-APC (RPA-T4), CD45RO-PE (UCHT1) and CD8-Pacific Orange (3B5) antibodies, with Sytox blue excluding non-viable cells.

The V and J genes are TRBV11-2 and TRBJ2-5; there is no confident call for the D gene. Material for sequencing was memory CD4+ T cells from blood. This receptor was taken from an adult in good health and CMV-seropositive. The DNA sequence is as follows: TGTGCCAGCAGCTTAGATAGGATAACCTACCAAGAGACCCAGTACTTC. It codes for CASSLDRITYQETQYF.